The T cell receptor (beta chain) under discussion was sequenced for a study of blood T cell repertoires in COVID-19. Germline V gene data show CDR1 as MNHNS and CDR2 as SASEGT. This CDR3 is built from 15 residues. V shed 2 bases and J 6 bases; nucleotides not matched to a gene: 7. Sequencing used immunoSEQ multiplex PCR; TCRdb keeps in-frame clones, though not all of them. The sample holds approximately 390,000 clones, 80% to 90% seen once. The chain recombines TRBV6-1 with TRBJ2-3, with TRBD1 identical over 8 bases. What was sequenced was peripheral blood. The source is a woman between 55 and 75 years old with COVID-19, enrolled during active disease. CDR3 loop: CASSETGQGTDTQYF. The CDR3 DNA reads as TGTGCCAGCAGTGAAACTGGACAGGGTACCGATACGCAGTATTTT.